This is a list of T cell receptor beta chains from one sample in a study of cytomegalovirus exposure and HLA in healthy donors. Some clones are missing from TCRdb's copy, which holds only in-frame ones; the method was immunoSEQ multiplex PCR. The specimen's table records around 140,000 clones. Sequences were obtained from PBMCs. The receptor set was obtained from a woman in her fifties or sixties in good health and CMV-seronegative. Each CDR3 is given with its conserved first and last residue. A D gene is named only where the DNA matches it firmly.

D gene: TRBD1
J gene: TRBJ2-2
V gene: TRBV9
CDR3 protein: CASSGDRDLVGGELFF
CDR3 DNA: TGTGCCAGCAGCGGAGACAGGGACCTAGTAGGCGGGGAGCTGTTTTTT

D gene: .
J gene: TRBJ2-7
V gene: TRBV5-5
CDR3 protein: CASSLHYRVASYEQYF
CDR3 DNA: TGTGCCAGCAGCTTGCACTACAGGGTTGCTTCCTACGAGCAGTACTTC

D gene: TRBD2
J gene: TRBJ2-5
V gene: TRBV19
CDR3 protein: CASSISSGWGETQYF
CDR3 DNA: TGTGCCAGTAGTATTTCTAGCGGATGGGGGGAGACCCAGTACTTC

D gene: .
J gene: TRBJ1-4
V gene: TRBV2
CDR3 protein: CASSEERVGGEKLFF
CDR3 DNA: TGTGCCAGCAGTGAAGAAAGGGTAGGGGGTGAAAAACTGTTTTTT

D gene: TRBD1
J gene: TRBJ2-2
V gene: TRBV5-1
CDR3 protein: CASTFRTGSNTGELFF
CDR3 DNA: TGCGCCAGCACCTTCCGGACAGGGTCGAACACCGGGGAGCTGTTTTTT

D gene: TRBD1
J gene: TRBJ2-7
V gene: TRBV11-2
CDR3 protein: CASSTTTGGYEQYF
CDR3 DNA: TGTGCCAGCAGCACGACGACAGGGGGCTACGAGCAGTACTTC

D gene: TRBD1
J gene: TRBJ1-2
V gene: TRBV28
CDR3 protein: CASSYHFRQGSLYGYTF
CDR3 DNA: TGTGCCAGCAGTTACCACTTTCGACAGGGAAGCCTCTATGGCTACACCTTC

D gene: TRBD1
J gene: TRBJ2-1
V gene: TRBV11-2
CDR3 protein: CASSPRTGGYNEQFF
CDR3 DNA: TGTGCCAGCAGCCCGCGGACAGGGGGTTACAATGAGCAGTTCTTC

D gene: TRBD2
J gene: TRBJ2-3
V gene: TRBV4-2
CDR3 protein: CASRSSGRIRADTQYF
CDR3 DNA: TGTGCCAGCAGGTCTAGCGGGAGGATTAGGGCGGATACGCAGTATTTT

D gene: .
J gene: TRBJ1-5
V gene: TRBV10-2
CDR3 protein: CASSENGGNQPQHF
CDR3 DNA: TGCGCCAGCAGTGAGAACGGAGGAAATCAGCCCCAGCATTTT

D gene: .
J gene: TRBJ1-2
V gene: TRBV5-1
CDR3 protein: CASSQEGTYGYTF
CDR3 DNA: TGCGCCAGCAGCCAGGAAGGCACCTATGGCTACACCTTC

D gene: .
J gene: TRBJ1-2
V gene: TRBV6-1
CDR3 protein: CASSEAFAGDLYGYTF
CDR3 DNA: TGTGCCAGCAGTGAAGCGTTCGCAGGGGATCTGTATGGCTACACCTTC

D gene: .
J gene: TRBJ2-7
V gene: TRBV5-1
CDR3 protein: CASSLATGVAYEQYF
CDR3 DNA: TGCGCCAGCAGCTTGGCCACGGGGGTGGCCTACGAGCAGTACTTC

D gene: .
J gene: TRBJ2-5
V gene: TRBV19
CDR3 protein: CASSGVPGQETQYF
CDR3 DNA: TGTGCCAGTAGTGGTGTACCGGGGCAAGAGACCCAGTACTTC

D gene: .
J gene: TRBJ1-6
V gene: TRBV5-8
CDR3 protein: CASSANRDSPLHF
CDR3 DNA: TGTGCCAGCAGCGCGAACAGGGACTCACCCCTCCACTTT

D gene: .
J gene: TRBJ2-1
V gene: TRBV9
CDR3 protein: CASSVVGAEQFF
CDR3 DNA: TGTGCCAGCAGCGTAGTAGGGGCCGAGCAGTTCTTC

D gene: .
J gene: TRBJ1-4
V gene: TRBV4-2
CDR3 protein: CASSQDRGLNEKLFF
CDR3 DNA: TGTGCCAGCAGCCAAGATCGAGGGCTTAATGAAAAACTGTTTTTT

D gene: .
J gene: TRBJ1-2
V gene: TRBV6-6
CDR3 protein: CASRRERQAGGYTF
CDR3 DNA: TGTGCCAGCAGGCGAGAGAGACAGGCTGGGGGCTACACCTTC

D gene: .
J gene: TRBJ1-5
V gene: TRBV6-5
CDR3 protein: CASSYSRSNQPQHF
CDR3 DNA: TGTGCCAGCAGTTACTCGAGAAGCAATCAGCCCCAGCATTTT

D gene: TRBD2
J gene: TRBJ2-1
V gene: TRBV6-5
CDR3 protein: CASSRGLAGGNEQFF
CDR3 DNA: TGTGCCAGCAGCCGCGGACTAGCGGGAGGGAATGAGCAGTTCTTC

D gene: .
J gene: TRBJ2-4
V gene: TRBV7-3
CDR3 protein: CASSLEGANIQYF
CDR3 DNA: TGTGCCAGCAGCTTGGAGGGCGCGAACATTCAGTACTTC

D gene: .
J gene: TRBJ2-1
V gene: TRBV11-2
CDR3 protein: CASSSGTGEFF
CDR3 DNA: TGTGCCAGCAGCTCCGGGACTGGGGAGTTCTTC

D gene: TRBD1
J gene: TRBJ2-3
V gene: TRBV28
CDR3 protein: CASSIRTGGRPDTQYF
CDR3 DNA: TGTGCCAGCAGTATCCGGACAGGGGGTCGTCCAGATACGCAGTATTTT

D gene: .
J gene: TRBJ1-1
V gene: TRBV6-4
CDR3 protein: CASSVEGGTEAFF
CDR3 DNA: TGTGCCAGCAGTGTAGAGGGCGGGACTGAAGCTTTCTTT

D gene: .
J gene: TRBJ2-7
V gene: TRBV9
CDR3 protein: CASSRGEGAYEQYF
CDR3 DNA: TGTGCCAGCAGCCGGGGAGAGGGGGCCTACGAGCAGTACTTC

D gene: .
J gene: TRBJ2-1
V gene: TRBV5-6
CDR3 protein: CASSLADRVYNEQFF
CDR3 DNA: TGTGCCAGCAGCTTGGCCGACCGGGTGTACAATGAGCAGTTCTTC

D gene: .
J gene: TRBJ2-3
V gene: TRBV29-1
CDR3 protein: CSVDSPTADTQYF
CDR3 DNA: TGCAGCGTGGACTCTCCGACTGCAGATACGCAGTATTTT

D gene: TRBD1
J gene: TRBJ2-5
V gene: TRBV6-1
CDR3 protein: CASSEGTGGPETQYF
CDR3 DNA: TGTGCCAGCAGTGAAGGGACAGGAGGTCCGGAGACCCAGTACTTC

D gene: TRBD2
J gene: TRBJ2-2
V gene: TRBV5-1
CDR3 protein: CASAGAGQNTGELFF
CDR3 DNA: TGCGCCAGCGCCGGAGCGGGGCAGAACACCGGGGAGCTGTTTTTT